Listed below are T cell receptor beta chains from one sample, sequenced in a study of blood T cells in healthy people across ages. TCRdb reprocessed the 5' RACE reads with MiXCR, giving one entry per CDR3 protein. The table records around 780,000 distinct CDR3 sequences, around three fifths of them present only once. The sample consisted of blood. All receptors come from a man in his forties or fifties in good health. Each CDR3 is given with its conserved first and last residue. A D gene is named only where the DNA matches it firmly. A clone size is listed for some rows: how often the clone was seen (once, few, many), or a class if it is expanded.

v_gene	d_gene	j_gene	abundance	CDR3nt	CDR3aa
TRBV29-1	.	TRBJ2-3	few	TGCAGCGTCCCTGAAGCGGGCCCCACAGATACGCAGTATTTT	CSVPEAGPTDTQYF
TRBV7-2	.	TRBJ2-5	few	TGTGCCAGCAGCGTAAGATTAACAGGGAAGATAGTCGAGGAGACCCAGTACTTC	CASSVRLTGKIVEETQYF
TRBV4-1	.	TRBJ2-7	many	TGCGCCAGCAGCCAGGGGGATGTACTTATTACCTACGAGCAGTACTTC	CASSQGDVLITYEQYF
TRBV29-1	.	TRBJ2-1	.	TGCAGCGTTGATCAGGGTAGGCCTGAGCAGTTCTTC	CSVDQGRPEQFF
TRBV28	TRBD1	TRBJ2-4	.	TGTGCCAGCAGCTCCAGGGGGCGTAAAAACATTCAGTACTTC	CASSSRGRKNIQYF
TRBV7-9	.	TRBJ2-7	many	TGTGCCAGCAGCTCCCGGGACAACCGCTACGAGCAGTACTTC	CASSSRDNRYEQYF
TRBV20-1	.	TRBJ1-6	.	TGCAGTGCTAGAGATGCCAGGGGCGATTCACCCCTCCACTTT	CSARDARGDSPLHF
TRBV2	.	TRBJ2-1	.	TGTGCCAGGGGGGGGCAGGGGAATGAGCAGTTCTTC	CARGGQGNEQFF
TRBV29-1	.	TRBJ2-3	.	TGCAGCGTAACGACTAGGCTTATACCTACAGATACGCAGTATTTT	CSVTTRLIPTDTQYF
TRBV28	.	TRBJ2-5	.	TGTGCCAGCAGTTTCGGCGAGACCCAAGAGACCCAGTACTTC	CASSFGETQETQYF
TRBV28	TRBD2	TRBJ2-7	.	TGTGCCACCACACATAGCGGGAGCTCCTACGAGCAGTACTTC	CATTHSGSSYEQYF
TRBV12-3/TRBV12-4	TRBD1	TRBJ2-4	.	TGTGCCAGCTGGGACAGCGCTTTGAGGGACGTGTTGAAAAACATTCAGTACTTC	CASWDSALRDVLKNIQYF
TRBV4-2	.	TRBJ2-2	.	TGTGCCAGCAGCCAAGAGGGCGGGAATGGTGTCGCCGGGGAGCTGTTTTTT	CASSQEGGNGVAGELFF
TRBV6-5	TRBD2	TRBJ2-1	few	TGTGCCAGCAGCCAAGGGACTAGCTCGTCGAATGAGCAGTTCTTC	CASSQGTSSSNEQFF
TRBV27	TRBD2	TRBJ2-1	.	TGTGCCAGCAGTCCCTCCGGACTAGGTTATGAGCAGTTCTTC	CASSPSGLGYEQFF
TRBV7-2	.	TRBJ2-7	.	TGTGCCAGCAGCTTAGGCCGAGGACAGATATCCTACGAGCAGTACTTC	CASSLGRGQISYEQYF
TRBV6-5	TRBD1	TRBJ1-2	.	TGTGCCAGCAGTCGACAGGGGGGGGAGGCCTATGGCTACACCTTC	CASSRQGGEAYGYTF
TRBV2	.	TRBJ2-7	.	TGTGCCAGCAGTGTTGGGACAGCCGGGGGCGAGCAGTACTTC	CASSVGTAGGEQYF
TRBV2	TRBD1	TRBJ2-2	.	TGTGCCAGCAGTGGACAGGGTTTGAACACCGAGGAGCTGTTTTTT	CASSGQGLNTEELFF
TRBV2	.	TRBJ2-1	few	TGTGCCAGCCAACGCGAAGTGCGTGGGCAGTTCTTC	CASQREVRGQFF
TRBV20-1	.	TRBJ2-6	few	TGCAGTGCGCTCGGACGCATCTCTGGGGCCAACGTCCTGACTTTC	CSALGRISGANVLTF
TRBV5-5	.	TRBJ2-4	.	TGTGCCAGCAGCTTGCTTGGGGGGCAGGCCAAAAACATTCAGTACTTC	CASSLLGGQAKNIQYF
TRBV2	.	TRBJ2-3	.	TGTGCCAGCAGGTCATTTACTCTTAGAGATACGCAGTATTTT	CASRSFTLRDTQYF
TRBV24-1	TRBD2	TRBJ2-1	.	TGTGCCACCAGTGATATCCATTCTGGCGGGGGACGGAATGAGCAGTTCTTC	CATSDIHSGGGRNEQFF
TRBV7-9	TRBD2	TRBJ2-1	few	TGTGCCAGCAGCTTAGGGGTAGCGGGGGGTAATGAGCAGTTCTTC	CASSLGVAGGNEQFF
TRBV28	TRBD1	TRBJ2-7	.	TGTGCCAGCAGTATAAACAAATCGGGACAGGGGGCCTACGAGCAGTACTTC	CASSINKSGQGAYEQYF
TRBV5-6	TRBD2	TRBJ2-7	.	TGTGCCAGCAGCTTCGGGACTAGCCGACACTACGAGCAGTACTTC	CASSFGTSRHYEQYF
TRBV20-1	.	TRBJ1-2	.	TGCAGTGCTACTGGGGGAGATGCTCGTGACTACACCTTC	CSATGGDARDYTF
TRBV6-5	TRBD2	TRBJ2-1	few	TGTGCCAGCAGTTCATCCCCGGGACTAGCCCCCAATGAGCAGTTCTTC	CASSSSPGLAPNEQFF
TRBV20-1	TRBD2	TRBJ2-7	once	TGCAGTGCTCGAATGGGCGGGAGTCGGTACGAGCAGTACTTC	CSARMGGSRYEQYF
TRBV20-1	.	TRBJ2-1	.	TGCAGTGCTAGAGATAGGCAGGGGGGGTCCTACGAGCAGTTCTTC	CSARDRQGGSYEQFF
TRBV7-2	.	TRBJ1-2	.	TGTGCCAGCAGCAAGGGAGGAGAGAACTATGGCTACACCTTC	CASSKGGENYGYTF
TRBV6-5	TRBD2	TRBJ2-7	.	TGTGCCAGCAGCCAAAGCGAGGGAGGGGACGAGCAGTACTTC	CASSQSEGGDEQYF
TRBV5-1	.	TRBJ2-1	.	TGCGCCAGCAGCTTGTCGGCCACCTCCCCGAGCAATGAGCAGTTCTTC	CASSLSATSPSNEQFF
TRBV6-1	TRBD1	TRBJ1-6	.	TGTGCCACCACGACCGGGACAGGGTACTCACCCCTCCACTTT	CATTTGTGYSPLHF
TRBV20-1	TRBD1	TRBJ2-3	few	TGCAGTGCTAGGACGCTGACAGGGTACACAGATACGCAGTATTTT	CSARTLTGYTDTQYF
TRBV11-2	.	TRBJ2-7	few	TGTGCCAGCAGACGCGACTGGGATACGACCTACGAGCAGTACTTC	CASRRDWDTTYEQYF
TRBV5-1	.	TRBJ2-1	.	TGCGCCAGCACTGGGGTGATCACCTACAATGAGCAGTTCTTC	CASTGVITYNEQFF
TRBV28	.	TRBJ2-5	.	TGTGCCAGCAGTGGTGAGCGGGAGACCCAGTACTTC	CASSGERETQYF
TRBV4-2	.	TRBJ2-3	few	TGTGCCAGCAGCCAAGGGACTCGCACAGATACGCAGTATTTT	CASSQGTRTDTQYF
TRBV28	.	TRBJ2-1	.	TGTGCCAGCAGTTTTGGGCCAGGGAGAGTAGTGGGTCCCTACAATGAGCAGTTCTTC	CASSFGPGRVVGPYNEQFF
TRBV5-1	.	TRBJ2-7	.	TGTGCCAGCAGCTTAGAGACAGGACCCTACGAGCAGTACTTC	CASSLETGPYEQYF
TRBV7-2	TRBD1	TRBJ2-7	few	TGTGCCAGCGGACATGGGACAGGGGCGTACGAGCAGTACTTC	CASGHGTGAYEQYF
TRBV9	TRBD2	TRBJ2-3	.	TGTGCCAGCAGCGGGACTAGCGGGAGAGGGAGCACAGATACGCAGTATTTT	CASSGTSGRGSTDTQYF
TRBV3-1	.	TRBJ2-1	.	TGTGCCAGCAGCCAAGGTACGGGCAATGAGCAGTTCTTC	CASSQGTGNEQFF
TRBV20-1	.	TRBJ1-5	.	TGCAGTGCTAGGGGCGATGGGGTCCGGGGTCAGCCCCAGCATTTT	CSARGDGVRGQPQHF
TRBV25-1	.	TRBJ2-5	few	TGTGCCAGCGGAACGACAGTCGAAGAGACCCAGTACTTC	CASGTTVEETQYF
TRBV5-1	.	TRBJ2-5	.	TGCGCCAGCAGCCGGTCGGCGGAAGGGGCCCAAGAGACCCAGTACTTC	CASSRSAEGAQETQYF
TRBV20-1	.	TRBJ2-1	.	TGCAGTGCCCCCAAGTCCGGGACAAGCAAGTACAATGAGCAGTTCTTC	CSAPKSGTSKYNEQFF
TRBV9	.	TRBJ2-7	.	TGTGCCAGCAGCGAGGGCGGGTCCTACAATGAGCAGTACTTC	CASSEGGSYNEQYF
TRBV12-5	.	TRBJ1-2	.	TGTGCTAGTGCTTTAGACTATGGCTACACCTTC	CASALDYGYTF
TRBV12-3/TRBV12-4	.	TRBJ2-1	.	TGTGCCAGCAGTTTACGGGACCGAAATGAGCAGTTCTTC	CASSLRDRNEQFF
TRBV12-3/TRBV12-4	TRBD1	TRBJ2-4	.	TGTGCCAGCAGTTTTTTCGACAGGGTCCAACAATTTCCCAAAAACATTCAGTACTTC	CASSFFDRVQQFPKNIQYF
TRBV2	.	TRBJ1-1	.	TGTGCCAGCAGGCCTGCTCAGGGGATGGGGAACACTGAAGCTTTCTTT	CASRPAQGMGNTEAFF
TRBV7-9	.	TRBJ1-2	few	TGTGCCAGCAGCTTACGAGGGAATGGCTACACCTTC	CASSLRGNGYTF
TRBV2	.	TRBJ1-1	.	TGTGCCAGCCAATTGGGTACGAACACTGAAGCTTTCTTT	CASQLGTNTEAFF